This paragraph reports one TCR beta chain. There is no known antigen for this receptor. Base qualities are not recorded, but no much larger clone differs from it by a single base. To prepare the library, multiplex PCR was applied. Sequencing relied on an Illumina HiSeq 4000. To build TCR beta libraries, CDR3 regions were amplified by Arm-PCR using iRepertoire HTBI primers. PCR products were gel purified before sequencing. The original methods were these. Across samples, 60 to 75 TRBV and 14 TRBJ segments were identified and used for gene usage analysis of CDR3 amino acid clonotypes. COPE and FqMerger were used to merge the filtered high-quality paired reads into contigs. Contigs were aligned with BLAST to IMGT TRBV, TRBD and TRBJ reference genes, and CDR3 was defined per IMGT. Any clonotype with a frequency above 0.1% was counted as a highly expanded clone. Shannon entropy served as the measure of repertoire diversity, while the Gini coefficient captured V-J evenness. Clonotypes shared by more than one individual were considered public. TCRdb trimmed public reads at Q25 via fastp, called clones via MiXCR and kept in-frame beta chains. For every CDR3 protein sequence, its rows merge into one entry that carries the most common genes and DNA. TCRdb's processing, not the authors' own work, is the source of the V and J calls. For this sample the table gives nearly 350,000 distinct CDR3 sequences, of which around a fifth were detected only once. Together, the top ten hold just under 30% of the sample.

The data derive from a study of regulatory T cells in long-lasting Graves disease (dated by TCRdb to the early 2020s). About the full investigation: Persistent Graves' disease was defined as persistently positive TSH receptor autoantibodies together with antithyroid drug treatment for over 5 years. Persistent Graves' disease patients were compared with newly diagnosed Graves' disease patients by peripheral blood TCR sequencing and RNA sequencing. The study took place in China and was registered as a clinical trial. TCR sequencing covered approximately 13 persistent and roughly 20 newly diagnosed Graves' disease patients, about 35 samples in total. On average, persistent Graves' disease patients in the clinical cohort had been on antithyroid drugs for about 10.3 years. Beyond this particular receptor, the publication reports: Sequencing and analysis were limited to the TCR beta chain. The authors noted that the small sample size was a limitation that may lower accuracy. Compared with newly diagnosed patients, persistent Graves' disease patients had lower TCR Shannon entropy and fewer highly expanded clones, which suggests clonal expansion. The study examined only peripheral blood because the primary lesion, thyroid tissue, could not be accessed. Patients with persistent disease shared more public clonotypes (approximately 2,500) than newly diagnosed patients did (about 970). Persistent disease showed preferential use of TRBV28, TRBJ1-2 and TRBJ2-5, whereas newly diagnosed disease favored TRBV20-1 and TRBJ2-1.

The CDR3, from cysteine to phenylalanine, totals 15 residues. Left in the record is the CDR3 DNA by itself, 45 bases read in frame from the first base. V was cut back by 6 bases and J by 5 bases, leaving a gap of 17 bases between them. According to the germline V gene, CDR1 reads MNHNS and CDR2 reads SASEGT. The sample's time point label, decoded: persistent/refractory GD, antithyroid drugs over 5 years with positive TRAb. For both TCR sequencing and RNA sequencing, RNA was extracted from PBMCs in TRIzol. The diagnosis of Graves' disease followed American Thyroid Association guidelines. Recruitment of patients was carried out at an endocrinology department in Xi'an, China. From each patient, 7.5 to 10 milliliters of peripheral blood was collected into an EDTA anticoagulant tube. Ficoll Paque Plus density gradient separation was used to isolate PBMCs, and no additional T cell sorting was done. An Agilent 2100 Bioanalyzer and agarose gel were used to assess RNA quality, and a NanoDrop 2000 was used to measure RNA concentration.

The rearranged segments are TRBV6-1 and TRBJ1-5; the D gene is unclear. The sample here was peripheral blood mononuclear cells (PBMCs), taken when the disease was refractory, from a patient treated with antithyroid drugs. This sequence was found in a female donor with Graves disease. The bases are TGTGCCAGCAGCCCGGGTGGTGGGAGAGATCAGCCCCAGCATTTT. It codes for CASSPGGGRDQPQHF.